This T cell receptor beta chain comes out of a study of blood T cell repertoires in COVID-19. At the level of the study: Sample material is recorded as cDNA or gDNA derived from T cells, B-cell-depleted T cells, or PBMCs.

V lost 4 bases to trimming and J lost 3 bases; unmatched junction nucleotides: 13. CDR1 is SGHRS, CDR2 YFSETQ, per germline. There are 17 residues in the CDR3. Method: immunoSEQ multiplex PCR; TCRdb's copy keeps in-frame clones and lacks some. Of around 290,000 clones in the sample, approximately 89% were seen once. This TCR came from a woman in her 50s who had recovered from COVID-19. Sequenced material: peripheral blood. The chain uses TRBV5-1 and TRBJ1-3; 7 nucleotides line up with TRBD1. CDR3 bases: TGCGCCAGCAGCATAGGGACAGTCGGTGTATATGGAAACACCATATATTTT. It encodes CASSIGTVGVYGNTIYF.